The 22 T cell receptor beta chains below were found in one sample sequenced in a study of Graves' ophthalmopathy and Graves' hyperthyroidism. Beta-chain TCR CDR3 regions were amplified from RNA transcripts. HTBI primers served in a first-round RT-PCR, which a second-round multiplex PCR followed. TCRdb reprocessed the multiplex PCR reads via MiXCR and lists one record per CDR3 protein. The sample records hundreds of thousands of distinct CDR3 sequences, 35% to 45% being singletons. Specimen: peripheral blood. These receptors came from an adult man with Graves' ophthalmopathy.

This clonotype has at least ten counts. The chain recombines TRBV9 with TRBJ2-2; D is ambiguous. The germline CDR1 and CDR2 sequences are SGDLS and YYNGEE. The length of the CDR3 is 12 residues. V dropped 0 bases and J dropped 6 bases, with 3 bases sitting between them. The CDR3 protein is CASSVDAGELFF. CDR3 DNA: TGTGCCAGCAGCGTAGATGCCGGGGAGCTGTTTTTT.

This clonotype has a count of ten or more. The CDR3 here is CSVKLRAEGPYEQYF. DNA of the CDR3: TGCAGCGTGAAACTCAGAGCGGAGGGACCCTACGAGCAGTACTTC. The chain is built from TRBV29-1 and TRBJ2-7; maybe TRBD2 (6 bases). V was clipped by 6 bases and J by 2 bases, with 20 bases between them. The CDR3 consists of 15 residues. Germline V lookup: CDR1 SQVTM, CDR2 ANQGSEA.

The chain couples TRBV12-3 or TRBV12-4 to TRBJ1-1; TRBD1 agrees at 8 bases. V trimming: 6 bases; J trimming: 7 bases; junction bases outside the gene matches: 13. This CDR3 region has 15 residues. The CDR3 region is CASRLSPGTGLEAFF. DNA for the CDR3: TGTGCCAGCAGACTTTCACCGGGGACAGGTCTTGAAGCTTTCTTT.

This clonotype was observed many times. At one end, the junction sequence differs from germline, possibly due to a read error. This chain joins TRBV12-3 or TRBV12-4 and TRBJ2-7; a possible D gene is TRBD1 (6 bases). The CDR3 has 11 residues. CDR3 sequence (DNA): TGTGCCAGCAGCCTACAGGGATCATGGTCCTTC. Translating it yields CASSLQGSWSF.

CDR3 coding DNA: TGTGCCAGCAGTTCGAAGACAGGGCCCTACGAGCAGTACTTC. This sequence encodes CASSSKTGPYEQYF. This chain joins TRBV6-5 and TRBJ2-7; 7 bases match TRBD1. The CDR3 consists of 14 residues. Germline loops: CDR1 MNHEY, CDR2 SVGAGI. With 4 bases clipped from V and 2 bases from J, the junction kept 5 bases outside the gene matches.

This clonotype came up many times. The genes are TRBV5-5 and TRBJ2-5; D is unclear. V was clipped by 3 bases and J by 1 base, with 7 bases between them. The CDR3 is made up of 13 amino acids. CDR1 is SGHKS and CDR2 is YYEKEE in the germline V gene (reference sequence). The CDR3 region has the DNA TGTGCCAGCAGCTCACACAGCCAAGAGACCCAGTACTTC. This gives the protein CASSSHSQETQYF.

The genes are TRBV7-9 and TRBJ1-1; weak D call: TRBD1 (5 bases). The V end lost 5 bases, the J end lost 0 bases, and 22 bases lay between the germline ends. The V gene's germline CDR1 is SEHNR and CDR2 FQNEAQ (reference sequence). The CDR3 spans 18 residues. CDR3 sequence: CASSPHGGAEWMNTEAFF. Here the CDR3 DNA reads TGTGCCAGCAGCCCACATGGAGGGGCGGAGTGGATGAACACTGAAGCTTTCTTT.

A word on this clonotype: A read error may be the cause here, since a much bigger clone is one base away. The CDR3 nucleotides are TGTGCCAGCAATTGGCCCGCCGACGTTGGCGGAACTAATGAAAAACTGTTTTTT. Translated: CASNWPADVGGTNEKLFF. V usage is TRBV2 and J usage is TRBJ1-4; the D is unclear. Germline CDR1 is SNHLY and CDR2 is FYNNEI. The CDR3 extends over 18 amino acids. The V end was cut by 7 bases, the J end by 1 base, with 22 bases between.

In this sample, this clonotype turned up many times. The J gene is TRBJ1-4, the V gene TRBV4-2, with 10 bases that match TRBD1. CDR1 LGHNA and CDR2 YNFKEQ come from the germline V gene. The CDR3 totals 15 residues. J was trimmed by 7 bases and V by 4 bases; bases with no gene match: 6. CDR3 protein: CASSLHGTGVEKLFF. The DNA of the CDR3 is TGTGCCAGCAGCCTCCACGGGACAGGGGTTGAAAAACTGTTTTTT.

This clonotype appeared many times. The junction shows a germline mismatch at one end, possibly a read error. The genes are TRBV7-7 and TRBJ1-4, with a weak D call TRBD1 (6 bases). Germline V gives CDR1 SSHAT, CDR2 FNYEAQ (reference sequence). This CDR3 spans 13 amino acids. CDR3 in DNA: TGTGCTAGCAGACGGACAGTTAATGAAAAACTGTTTTTT. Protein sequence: CASRRTVNEKLFF. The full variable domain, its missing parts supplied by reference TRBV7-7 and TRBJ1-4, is GAGVSQSPRYKVTKRGQDVTLRCDPISSHATLYWYQQALGQGPEFLTYFNYEAQPDKSGLPSDRFSAERPEGSISTLTIQRTEQRDSAMYRCASRRTVNEKLFFGSGTQLSVL.

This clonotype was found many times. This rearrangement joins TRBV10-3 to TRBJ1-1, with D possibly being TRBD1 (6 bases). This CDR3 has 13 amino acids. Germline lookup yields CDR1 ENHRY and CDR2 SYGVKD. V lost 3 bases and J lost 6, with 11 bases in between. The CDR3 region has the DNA TGTGCCATCAGTGAACAGGGTTACCCTGAAGCTTTCTTT. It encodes CAISEQGYPEAFF.

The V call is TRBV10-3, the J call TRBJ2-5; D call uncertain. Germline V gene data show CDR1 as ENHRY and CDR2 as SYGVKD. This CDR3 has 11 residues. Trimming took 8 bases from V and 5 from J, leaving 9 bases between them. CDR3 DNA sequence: TGTGCCATCGCTGAGTCTGAGACCCAGTACTTC. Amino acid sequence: CAIAESETQYF.

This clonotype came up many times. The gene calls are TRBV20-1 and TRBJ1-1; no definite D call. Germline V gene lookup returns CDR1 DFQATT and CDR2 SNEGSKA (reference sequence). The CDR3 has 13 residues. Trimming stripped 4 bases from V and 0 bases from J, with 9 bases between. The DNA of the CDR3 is TGCAGTGCTACCAATCAGGTGAACACTGAAGCTTTCTTT. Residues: CSATNQVNTEAFF.

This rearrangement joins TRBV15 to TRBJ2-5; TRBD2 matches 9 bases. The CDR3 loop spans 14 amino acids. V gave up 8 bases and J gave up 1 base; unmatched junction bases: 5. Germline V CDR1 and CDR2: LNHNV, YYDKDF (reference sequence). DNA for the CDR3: TGTGCCACCCCCGGACTAGCGAGCCAAGAGACCCAGTACTTC. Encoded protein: CATPGLASQETQYF.

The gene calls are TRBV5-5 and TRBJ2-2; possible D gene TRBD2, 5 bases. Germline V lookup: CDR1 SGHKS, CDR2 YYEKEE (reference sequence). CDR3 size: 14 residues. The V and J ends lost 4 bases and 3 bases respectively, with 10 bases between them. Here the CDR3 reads CASSPRGYTGELFF. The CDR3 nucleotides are TGTGCCAGCAGCCCCCGGGGTTACACCGGGGAGCTGTTTTTT. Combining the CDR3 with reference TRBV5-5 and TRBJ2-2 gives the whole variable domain DAGVTQSPTHLIKTRGQQVTLRCSPISGHKSVSWYQQVLGQGPQFIFQYYEKEERGRGNFPDRFSARQFPNYSSELNVNALLLGDSALYLCASSPRGYTGELFFGEGSRLTVL.

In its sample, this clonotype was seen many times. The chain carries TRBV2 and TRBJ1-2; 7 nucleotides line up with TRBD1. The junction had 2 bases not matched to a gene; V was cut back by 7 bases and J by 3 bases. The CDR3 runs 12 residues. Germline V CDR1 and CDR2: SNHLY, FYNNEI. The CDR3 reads CASKTGDYGYTF. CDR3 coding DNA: TGTGCCAGCAAAACAGGGGACTATGGCTACACCTTC.

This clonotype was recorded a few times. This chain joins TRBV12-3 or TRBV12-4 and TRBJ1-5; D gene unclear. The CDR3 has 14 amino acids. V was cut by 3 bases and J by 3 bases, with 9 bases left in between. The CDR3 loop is CASSFLLNNQPQHF. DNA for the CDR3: TGTGCCAGCAGTTTCCTCTTAAACAATCAGCCCCAGCATTTT.

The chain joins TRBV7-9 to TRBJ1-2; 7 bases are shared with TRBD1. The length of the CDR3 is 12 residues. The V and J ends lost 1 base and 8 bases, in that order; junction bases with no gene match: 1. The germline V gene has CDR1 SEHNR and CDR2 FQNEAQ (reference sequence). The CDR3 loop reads CASSLEGQGYTF. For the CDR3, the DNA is TGTGCCAGCAGCTTAGAGGGACAGGGCTACACCTTC. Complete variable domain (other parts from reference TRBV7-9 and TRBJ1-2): DTGVSQNPRHKITKRGQNVTFRCDPISEHNRLYWYRQTLGQGPEFLTYFQNEAQLEKSRLLSDRFSAERPKGSFSTLEIQRTEQGDSAMYLCASSLEGQGYTFGSGTRLTVV.

The CDR3: CASSESPDTSYEQYF. CDR3 nucleotides: TGTGCCAGCAGTGAATCCCCGGACACCTCCTACGAGCAGTACTTC. The chain uses TRBV6-1 and TRBJ2-7; TRBD1 is a possible D gene (5 bases). The CDR3 length is 15 residues. Trimming cost V 2 bases and J 0 bases, with 11 bases left between them. Germline V gene data show CDR1 as MNHNS and CDR2 as SASEGT.

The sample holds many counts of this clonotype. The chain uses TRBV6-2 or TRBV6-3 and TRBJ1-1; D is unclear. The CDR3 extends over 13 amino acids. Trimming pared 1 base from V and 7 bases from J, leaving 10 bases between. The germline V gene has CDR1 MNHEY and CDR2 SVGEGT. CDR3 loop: CASSYYRSGEAFF. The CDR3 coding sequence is TGTGCCAGCAGTTACTACCGGAGTGGTGAAGCTTTCTTT.

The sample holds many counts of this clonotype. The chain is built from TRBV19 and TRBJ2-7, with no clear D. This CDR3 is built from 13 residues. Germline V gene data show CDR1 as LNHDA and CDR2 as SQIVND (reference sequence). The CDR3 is CANYCGVAYEQYF. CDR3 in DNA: TGTGCTAATTATTGCGGTGTCGCCTACGAGCAGTACTTC. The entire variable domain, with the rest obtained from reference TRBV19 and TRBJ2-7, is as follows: DGGITQSPKYLFRKEGQNVTLSCEQNLNHDAMYWYRQDPGQGLRLIYYSQIVNDFQKGDIAEGYSVSREKKESFPLTVTSAQKNPTAFYLCANYCGVAYEQYFGPGTRLTVT.

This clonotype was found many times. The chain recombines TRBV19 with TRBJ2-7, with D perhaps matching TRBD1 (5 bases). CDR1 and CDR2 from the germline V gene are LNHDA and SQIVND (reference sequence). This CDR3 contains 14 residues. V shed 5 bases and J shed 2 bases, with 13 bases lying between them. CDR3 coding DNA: TGTGCCAGTAGTGCGCCGACAGCTACCTACGAGCAGTACTTC. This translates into CASSAPTATYEQYF.